This T cell receptor beta chain was documented in a study of vaccination effects on CD4 cells after COVID-19. As for the study in general: The participants, recipients of two vaccine doses, got either BNT162b2 or mRNA-1273.

Following an approximately 11-day culture, CD4+ T cells were purified. On day 3 and again on day 7, half the medium was replaced with IL-2 medium. About this clone itself: The antigen remains unidentified.

V was cut by 2 bases and J by 3 bases, with 20 bases left in between. This CDR3 comprises 17 residues. Germline CDR1 reads SGDLS; CDR2 reads YYNGEE. The method was immunoSEQ multiplex PCR; TCRdb's version includes in-frame clones alone and lacks a portion of them. This sample carries approximately 40,000 clones, around 80% of them seen once, and the ten largest clones take 2.9%. Findings of the study overall: Clones induced by infection and by vaccine showed marked clonal contraction late after vaccination.

This specimen was CD4+ T cells from PBMCs cultured without peptide, taken before COVID-19 vaccination. The receptor was isolated from a human donor who received a COVID-19 vaccine. V and J are TRBV9 and TRBJ2-5; possible D gene TRBD2, 7 bases. The DNA of the CDR3 is TGTGCCAGCAGCGTGGGGCGGGTTCGCGGGGGCGAAGAGACCCAGTACTTC. Its protein is CASSVGRVRGGEETQYF.